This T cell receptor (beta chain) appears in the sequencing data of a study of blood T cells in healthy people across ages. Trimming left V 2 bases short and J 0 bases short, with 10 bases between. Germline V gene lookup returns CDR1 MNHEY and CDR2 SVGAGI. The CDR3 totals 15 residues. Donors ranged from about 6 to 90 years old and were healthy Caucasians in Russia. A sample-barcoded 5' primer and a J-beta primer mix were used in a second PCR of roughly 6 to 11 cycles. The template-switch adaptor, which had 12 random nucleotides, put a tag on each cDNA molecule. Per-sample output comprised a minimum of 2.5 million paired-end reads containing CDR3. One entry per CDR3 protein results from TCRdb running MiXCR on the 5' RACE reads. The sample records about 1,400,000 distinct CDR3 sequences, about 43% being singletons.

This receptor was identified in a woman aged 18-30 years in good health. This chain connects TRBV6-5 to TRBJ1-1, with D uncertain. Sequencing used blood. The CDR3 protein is CASSYGRLMNTEAFF. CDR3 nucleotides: TGTGCCAGCAGTTACGGACGCTTAATGAACACTGAAGCTTTCTTT.